A single T cell receptor (beta chain) is shown here with its context. This clone's antigen is unknown. No clone much larger than this one lies a single base away; base qualities are absent. This specimen's time point label, per the study, means: baseline before first vaccination. Vaccinee samples came from UK trials COV001 and COV002, including a single-blind randomized controlled phase 2/3 trial of AZD1222 (ChAdOx1 nCoV-19) in healthy adults. Trial participant PBMC samples were collected at day 0 and day 28 after the second dose for TCRbeta chain sequencing. This sample is drawn from a study of T cell responses to AZD1222 COVID-19 vaccine (dated by TCRdb to the early 2020s). Broadly, across the study: AZD1222 recipients whose second dose came at about 4 weeks and those whose second dose came at about 12 weeks were combined into one group, since spike-specific TCR depth and breadth did not differ between the two schedules. TCR sequencing covered approximately 230 trial participants: 200 to 220 given two doses of AZD1222 and 26 given two doses of MenACWY control vaccine. Trial participants were enrolled by age into subgroups of 18-55, 56-69 and 70-plus years, and around 150, 28 and 57 TCR-sequenced participants, respectively, were included in these subgroups. What the research found in general, with its limitations: Epitopes outside the regions mutated in the B.1.351 and B.1.1.7 variants were reportedly recognized by nearly half of the unique spike-specific TCRs. Because no day 14 peak-response samples were available, the repertoires could be characterized only after the peak T cell response. Only six AZD1222 recipients were SARS-CoV-2 seropositive at baseline, limiting conclusions about previously exposed vaccinees. Vaccine-associated CD4 TCRs spanned the whole spike protein, with dominant responses in regions 160-218 and 743-854. After two AZD1222 doses, spike-specific TCR breadth and depth were significantly higher than at day 0 and than in MenACWY recipients. In the small 56-69-year group, the increase in depth fell short of significance, most likely because of low power. Most participants were white British and females outnumbered males, and the authors suggested that clonal diversity may have been underestimated.

The germline V and J ends show losses of 0 bases and 8 bases respectively, and no gene match explains 9 bases of the junction. Reading from cysteine to phenylalanine, the CDR3 counts 16 amino acids. Just CDR3 DNA is preserved here, 48 bases in frame from base 1. CDR1 and CDR2, per the germline V gene, are SGHVS and FNYEAQ. The CDR3 regions of human TCRbeta chains were subjected to immunosequencing. Per the authors' processing: Repertoire TCRs were matched against a reference library of SARS-CoV-2-specific TCRs generated with the MIRA antigen-specificity platform. Breadth was defined as the fraction of unique TCRs that were SARS-CoV-2-associated. Depth was defined as the fraction of total T cells that were SARS-CoV-2-associated. Each spike-specific TCR was assigned to its reactive spike region and to a CD4 or CD8 class using the MIRA data. Log10-transformed breadth and depth values were compared by one-way ANOVA with Sidak's multiple comparisons tests. Entries here come from immuneACCESS through TCRdb and include only in-frame sequences with V and J called. Some clones fail to appear in such tables; in the studies checked, an unresolved V gene covers under half of the shortfall, and the cause of the remainder is unknown. Clone size and the V and J calls come from that table; the DNA yielded D and trimming. A total of about 140,000 clones appear in this sample, around 90% of them only once. Jointly, the top ten make up just under 3% of the sample.

This receptor chain uses TRBV7-6 and TRBJ1-4; 7 central bases correspond to TRBD1. This clonotype originated in an adult in good health. Here the sequenced sample was peripheral blood, taken on day 0 of AZD1222 vaccination. The CDR3 protein: CASSLAGNRGREKLFF. The nucleotides are TGTGCCAGCAGCTTAGCGGGGAACAGGGGTAGGGAAAAACTGTTTTTT. The full variable domain, with segments outside the CDR3 supplied by the reference TRBV7-6 and TRBJ1-4 proteins, appears as GAGVSQSPRYKVTKRGQDVALRCDPISGHVSLYWYRQALGQGPEFLTYFNYEAQQDKSGLPNDRFSAERPEGSISTLTIQRTEQRDSAMYRCASSLAGNRGREKLFFGSGTQLSVL.